The sequence of this T cell receptor beta chain was determined in a study of blood T cell repertoires in COVID-19. At the level of the study: Specimens from acute and convalescent COVID-19 originated in the United States, Italy and Spain.

In the original processing: Reference gene primers were amplified, and this amplification served to estimate nucleated cell counts. Profiled with immunoSEQ multiplex PCR; TCRdb holds only in-frame clones, not every one. V, J and clone size are those of that table, while D and trimming were read from the DNA. This sample has some 180,000 clones, with roughly 90% found just once. V dropped 4 bases and J dropped 5; count of bases not matched to a gene: 16. Germline V gives CDR1 SGHTA, CDR2 FQGNSA. The CDR3 is 18 amino acids. Sequenced sample: peripheral blood. This TCR was recovered from a man aged 18-30 years with COVID-19, enrolled during active disease. The J gene is TRBJ2-2, the V gene TRBV7-2; 7 nucleotides align to TRBD1. DNA of the CDR3: TGTGCCAGCAGCTCCGTAGCCCCGACAGGGTTGGCGACCGGGGAGCTGTTTTTT. Amino acid sequence: CASSSVAPTGLATGELFF.